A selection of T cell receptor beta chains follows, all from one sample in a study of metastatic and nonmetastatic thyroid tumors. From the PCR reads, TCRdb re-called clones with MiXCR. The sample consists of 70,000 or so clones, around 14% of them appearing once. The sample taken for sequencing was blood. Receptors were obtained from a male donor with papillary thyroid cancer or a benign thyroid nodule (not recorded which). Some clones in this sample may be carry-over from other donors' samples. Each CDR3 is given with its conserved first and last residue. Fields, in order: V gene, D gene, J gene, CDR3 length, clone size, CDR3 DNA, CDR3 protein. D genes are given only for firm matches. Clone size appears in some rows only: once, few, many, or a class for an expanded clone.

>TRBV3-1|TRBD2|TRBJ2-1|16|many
TGTGCCAGCAGCCAAGATTCGGGGGGAGAGGGTAATGAGCAGTTCTTC
CASSQDSGGEGNEQFF
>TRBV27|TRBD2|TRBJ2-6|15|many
TGTGCCAGCGGTAGTGGGAGGGCTGGGGCCAACGCCCTGACTTTC
CASGSGRAGANALTF
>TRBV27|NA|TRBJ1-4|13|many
TGTGCCAGCAGCATAGGAGGGGATGAAAAACTGTTTTTT
CASSIGGDEKLFF
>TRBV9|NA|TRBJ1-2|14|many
TGTGCCAGCAGCGGGGGGACCGTTAACTATGGCTACACCTTC
CASSGGTVNYGYTF
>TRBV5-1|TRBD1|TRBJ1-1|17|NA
TGCGCCAGCAGCTTGGTGGGGGACAGGGGGCTTCAGACTGAAGCTTTCTTT
CASSLVGDRGLQTEAFF
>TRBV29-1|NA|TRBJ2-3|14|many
TGCAGCGTTGAAGAGAGGGCCTTCGCGGATACGCAGTATTTT
CSVEERAFADTQYF
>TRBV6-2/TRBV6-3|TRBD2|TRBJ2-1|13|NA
TGTGCCAGCAGTTACAGCGGGAAAGGTGAGCAGTTCTTC
CASSYSGKGEQFF
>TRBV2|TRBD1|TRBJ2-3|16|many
TGTGCCAGCAGTGAACCCGGGACAGGGAGGGCAGATACGCAGTATTTT
CASSEPGTGRADTQYF
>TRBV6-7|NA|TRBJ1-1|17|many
TGTGCCAGCAGTTACTCGATGGCGTGGAGGGAACCCAACGGAGCTTTCTTT
CASSYSMAWREPNGAFF
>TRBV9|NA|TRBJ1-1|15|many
TGTGCCAGCAGCCCAGAGGGCGGGGGGGGTCTGAAAGCTTTCTTT
CASSPEGGGGLKAFF
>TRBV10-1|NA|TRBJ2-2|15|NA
TGCGCCAGCAGTCCCCCCGCGGGGTACACCTGGGAGCTGTTTTTT
CASSPPAGYTWELFF
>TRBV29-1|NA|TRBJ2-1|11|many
TGCAGCGTCCAAGAGTACAATGAGCAGTTCTTC
CSVQEYNEQFF
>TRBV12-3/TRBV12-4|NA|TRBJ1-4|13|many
TGTGCCAGCAGTTCAGGGGTTCCTGAAAAACTGTTTTTT
CASSSGVPEKLFF
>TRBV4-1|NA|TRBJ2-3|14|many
TGCGCCAGCAGCCAAGAGGGGACCCCAGATACGCAGTATTTT
CASSQEGTPDTQYF
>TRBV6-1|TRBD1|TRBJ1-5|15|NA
TGTGCCAGCATTCCCCGGGACAGGCAAAATCAGCCCCAGCATTTT
CASIPRDRQNQPQHF
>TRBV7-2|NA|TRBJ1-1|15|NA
TGTGCCAGCAGCCCGGGGGGGGGTGGCGAGAAGGAAGCTTTCTTT
CASSPGGGGEKEAFF
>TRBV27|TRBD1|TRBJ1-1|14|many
TGTGCCAGCAGTCTAGGACAGGCCTCCACTGAAGCTTTCTTT
CASSLGQASTEAFF
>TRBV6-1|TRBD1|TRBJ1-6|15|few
TGTGCCAGCAGTGAGACAGGGGAAGGGATCTCACCCCTCCACTTT
CASSETGEGISPLHF
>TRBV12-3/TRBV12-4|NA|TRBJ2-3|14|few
TGTGCCAGCACCCAGACTATCGGTAGAGATACGCAGTATTTT
CASTQTIGRDTQYF
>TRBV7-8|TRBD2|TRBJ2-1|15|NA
TGTGCCAGCATCCCTCTAGCGGTAGGAGTTTATGAGCAGTTCTTC
CASIPLAVGVYEQFF
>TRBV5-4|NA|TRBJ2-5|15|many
TGTGCCAGCAGCCTTGGCGGCAGCGATGGGGAGACCCAGTACTTC
CASSLGGSDGETQYF
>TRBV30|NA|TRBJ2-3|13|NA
TGTGCCTGTAGGGACAGGCGGGAGGATACGCAGTATTTT
CACRDRREDTQYF
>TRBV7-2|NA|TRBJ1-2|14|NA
TGTGCCAGCAGCTTTGCGACAGTTAACTATGGCTACACCTTC
CASSFATVNYGYTF
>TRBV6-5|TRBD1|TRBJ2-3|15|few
TGTGCCAGCAGTTCGGGACAGGGTGTTACAGATATGCAGTATTTT
CASSSGQGVTDMQYF
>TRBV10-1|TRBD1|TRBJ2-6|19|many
TGCGCCAGCAGTGAGTCGACAGGGCCCATTCCTGCCGGGGCCAACGTCCTGACTTTC
CASSESTGPIPAGANVLTF
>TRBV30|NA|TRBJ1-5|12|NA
TGTGCCTGGAGTCACCCCTACCAGCCCCAGCATTTT
CAWSHPYQPQHF
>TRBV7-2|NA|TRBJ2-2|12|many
TGTGCCAGCAGCTTAGGGGGGCGGGAGCTGTTTTTT
CASSLGGRELFF
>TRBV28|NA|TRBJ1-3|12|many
TGTGCCAGCAGTTTAGACGGAAACACCATATATTTT
CASSLDGNTIYF
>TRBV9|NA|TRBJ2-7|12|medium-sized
TGTGCCAGCTCTGACGGGAACTACGAGCAGTACTTC
CASSDGNYEQYF
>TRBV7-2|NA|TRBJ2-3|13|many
TGTGCCAGCAGCGTGACCCCCCGCAATACGCAGTATTTT
CASSVTPRNTQYF
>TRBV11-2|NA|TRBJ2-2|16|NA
TGTGCCAGTAGCTTACAGGGCGGGACGAACACCTGGGAGCTGTTTTTT
CASSLQGGTNTWELFF
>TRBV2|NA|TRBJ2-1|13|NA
TGTGCCAGCAACAGGCCCTCCTACAATGAGCAGTTCTTC
CASNRPSYNEQFF
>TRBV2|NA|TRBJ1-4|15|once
TGTGCCAGCAGCCAAGAAAACAGGGCGTGGGAGAAACTGTTTTTT
CASSQENRAWEKLFF
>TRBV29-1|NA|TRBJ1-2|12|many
TGCAGCGTTGTTGGAGGGTCCCATGGCTACACCTTC
CSVVGGSHGYTF
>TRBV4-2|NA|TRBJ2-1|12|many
TGTGCCAGCAGCCAAGAGGGGGGTGAGCAGTTCTTC
CASSQEGGEQFF
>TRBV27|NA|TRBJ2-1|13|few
TGTGCCAGCAGTTCGGACGGAGTCAATGAGCAGTTCTTC
CASSSDGVNEQFF
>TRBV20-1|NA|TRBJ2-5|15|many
TGCAGTGCTAGAGATCTTGGGCAGTACCAAGAGACCCAGTACTTC
CSARDLGQYQETQYF
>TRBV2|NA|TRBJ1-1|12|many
TGTGCCAGCAGGGGTCAGAGTTCTGAAGCTTTCTTT
CASRGQSSEAFF
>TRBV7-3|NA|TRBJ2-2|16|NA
TGTGCCAGCAGCTTAACGGCCTCTGCGAACACCGGGGAGCTGTTTTTT
CASSLTASANTGELFF
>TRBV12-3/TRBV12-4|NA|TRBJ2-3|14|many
TGTGCCAGCACCCTGGGGGCGGCCGGGGATACGCAGTATTTT
CASTLGAAGDTQYF
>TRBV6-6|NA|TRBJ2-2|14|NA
TGTGCCAGCAGTTCTCATGGGGAGTCCGGGGAGCTGTTTTTT
CASSSHGESGELFF
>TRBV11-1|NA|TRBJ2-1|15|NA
TGTGCCAGCAGCCCCTTTGGCGTGAGGGCCGGTGAGCAGTTCTTC
CASSPFGVRAGEQFF
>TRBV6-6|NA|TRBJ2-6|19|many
TGTGCCAGCAGTTACTCGGACTGGGGACAATTCTCTGGGGCCAACGTCCTGACTTTC
CASSYSDWGQFSGANVLTF
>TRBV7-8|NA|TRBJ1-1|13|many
TGTGCCAGCAGCTTAGGACCGTACACTGAAGCTTTCTTT
CASSLGPYTEAFF
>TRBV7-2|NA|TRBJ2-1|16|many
TGTGCCAGCAGCTTAGTTGGAGGGAGCTCCTACAATGAGCAGTTCTTC
CASSLVGGSSYNEQFF
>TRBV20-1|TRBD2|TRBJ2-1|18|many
TGCAGTGCTAGAGATCAAGGTAGCGGGACACCCTCCTACAATGAGCAGTTCTTC
CSARDQGSGTPSYNEQFF
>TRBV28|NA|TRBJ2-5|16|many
TGTGCCAGCAGTTTAGTGCTATGGGGGCGTCAGGAGACCCAGTACTTC
CASSLVLWGRQETQYF
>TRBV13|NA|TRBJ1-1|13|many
TGTGCCAGCAGTGTAAGTTTCAACACTGAAGCTTTCTTT
CASSVSFNTEAFF
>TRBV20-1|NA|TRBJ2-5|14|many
TGCAGTGCTAGCGGAGGGAGGTACCAAGAGACCCAGTACTTC
CSASGGRYQETQYF
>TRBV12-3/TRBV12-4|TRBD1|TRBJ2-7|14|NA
TGTGCCAGCAGTCCAAGGACAGGGAGCTACGAGCAGTACTTC
CASSPRTGSYEQYF
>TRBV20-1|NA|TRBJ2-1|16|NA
TGCAGTGCTACCCCTTTGATGGGACTGAACGACAATGAGCAGTTCTTC
CSATPLMGLNDNEQFF
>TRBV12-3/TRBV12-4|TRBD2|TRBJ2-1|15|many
TGTGCCAGCAGTTTAAGTAGCGGGAGTATATATGAGCAGTTCTTC
CASSLSSGSIYEQFF
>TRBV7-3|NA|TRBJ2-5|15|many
TGTGCCAGCAGCTTAACGGGACTGCTCTCGGAGACCCAGTACTTC
CASSLTGLLSETQYF